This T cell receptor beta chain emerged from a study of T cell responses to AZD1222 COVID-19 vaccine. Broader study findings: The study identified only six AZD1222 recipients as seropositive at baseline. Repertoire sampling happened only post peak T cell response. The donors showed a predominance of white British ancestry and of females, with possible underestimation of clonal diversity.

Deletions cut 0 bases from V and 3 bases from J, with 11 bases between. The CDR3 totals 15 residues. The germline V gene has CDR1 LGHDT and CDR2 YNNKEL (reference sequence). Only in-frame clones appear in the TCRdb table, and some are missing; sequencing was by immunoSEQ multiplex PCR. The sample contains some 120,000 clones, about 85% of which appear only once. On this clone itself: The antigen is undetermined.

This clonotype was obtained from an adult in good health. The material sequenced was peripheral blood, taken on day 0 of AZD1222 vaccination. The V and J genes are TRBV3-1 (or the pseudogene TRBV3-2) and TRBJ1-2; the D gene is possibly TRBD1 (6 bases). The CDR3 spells CASSQDGRGDYGYTF. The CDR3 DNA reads TGTGCCAGCAGCCAAGATGGTAGGGGGGACTATGGCTACACCTTC.